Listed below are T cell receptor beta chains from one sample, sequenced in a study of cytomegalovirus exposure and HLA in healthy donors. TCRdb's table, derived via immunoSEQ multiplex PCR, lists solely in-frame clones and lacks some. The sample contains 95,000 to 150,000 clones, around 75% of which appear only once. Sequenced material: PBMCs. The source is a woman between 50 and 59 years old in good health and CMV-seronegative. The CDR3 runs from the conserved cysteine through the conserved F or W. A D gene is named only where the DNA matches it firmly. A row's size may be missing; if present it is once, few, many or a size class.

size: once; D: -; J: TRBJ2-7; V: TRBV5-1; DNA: TGCGCCAGCAGGAAGACAGTCGGGCACGAGCAGTACTTC; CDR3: CASRKTVGHEQYF
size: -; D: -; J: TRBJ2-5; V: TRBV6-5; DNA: TGTGCCAGCAGTCGCATTGGGAGTTGGGGGACCCAGTACTTC; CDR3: CASSRIGSWGTQYF
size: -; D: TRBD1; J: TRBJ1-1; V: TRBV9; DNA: TGTGCCAGCAGCGTGGACAGGGGGAGCGCTGAAGCTTTCTTT; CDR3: CASSVDRGSAEAFF
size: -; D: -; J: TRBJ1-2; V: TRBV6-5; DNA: TGTGCCAGCAGTTACTCAGGGGAGGCAGGCGGCTACACCTTC; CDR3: CASSYSGEAGGYTF
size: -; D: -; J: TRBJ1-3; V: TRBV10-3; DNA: TGTGCCATCGGGAGGGACGTTACTGGAAACACCATATATTTT; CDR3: CAIGRDVTGNTIYF
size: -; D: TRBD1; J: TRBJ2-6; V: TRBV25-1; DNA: TGTGCCAGCAGTGGCCGGGACAGGGGAAGGGCTGGGGCCAACGTCCTGACTTTC; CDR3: CASSGRDRGRAGANVLTF
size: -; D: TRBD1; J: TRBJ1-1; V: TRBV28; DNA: TGTGCCAGCAGTTTGGCGGGACAGGGAATACCTGAAGCTTTCTTT; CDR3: CASSLAGQGIPEAFF
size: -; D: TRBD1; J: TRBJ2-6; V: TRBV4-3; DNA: TGCGCCAGCAGCCAAGGTGCAGGGGGTTCCTCTGGGGCCAACGTCCTGACTTTC; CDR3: CASSQGAGGSSGANVLTF
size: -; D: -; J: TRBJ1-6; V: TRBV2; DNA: TGTGCCAGCAGGGAGAGCCTCTCCTATAATTCACCCCTCCACTTT; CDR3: CASRESLSYNSPLHF
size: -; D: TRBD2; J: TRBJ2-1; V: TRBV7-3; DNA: TGTGCCAGCAGCTTGGTTCTAGCGGGAGCCAATGAGCAGTTCTTC; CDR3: CASSLVLAGANEQFF
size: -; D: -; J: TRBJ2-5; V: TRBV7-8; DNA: TGTGCCAGCAGCCCCCGGAGGGTTGCAGGGAGGGAGACCCAGTACTTC; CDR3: CASSPRRVAGRETQYF
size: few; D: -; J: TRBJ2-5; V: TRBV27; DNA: TGTGCCAGCAGTTCGCAGCAAGAGACCCAGTACTTC; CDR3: CASSSQQETQYF
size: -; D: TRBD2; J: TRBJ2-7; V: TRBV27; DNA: TGTGCCAGCAGTTTATCGATACTAGCGCTTTACGAGCAGTACTTC; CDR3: CASSLSILALYEQYF
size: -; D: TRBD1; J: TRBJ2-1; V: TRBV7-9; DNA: TGTGCCAGCAGCTTAGGCGGGACAGGGGATGAGCAGTTCTTC; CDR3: CASSLGGTGDEQFF
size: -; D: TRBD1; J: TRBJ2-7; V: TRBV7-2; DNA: TGTGCCAGCAGCCCAGTCCCGGGACAGGGATGGGTCAACGAGCAGTACTTC; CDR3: CASSPVPGQGWVNEQYF
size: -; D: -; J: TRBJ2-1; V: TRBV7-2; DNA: TGTGCCAGCAGCTCACCTAGTCGCTCCCGGAATGAGCAGTTCTTC; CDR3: CASSSPSRSRNEQFF
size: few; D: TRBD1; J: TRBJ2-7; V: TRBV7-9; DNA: TGTGCCAGCAGCTTAGACAGGGGAGACGAGCAGTACTTC; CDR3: CASSLDRGDEQYF
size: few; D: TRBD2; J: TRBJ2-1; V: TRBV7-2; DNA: TGTGCCAGCAGCGCCCGACTAGCGGGACCCGTCATGGGTGAGCAGTTCTTC; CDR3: CASSARLAGPVMGEQFF
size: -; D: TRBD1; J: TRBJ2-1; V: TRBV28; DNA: TGTGCCAGCAGTTTTCTGGGGACAGGGGACAATGAGCAGTTCTTC; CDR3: CASSFLGTGDNEQFF
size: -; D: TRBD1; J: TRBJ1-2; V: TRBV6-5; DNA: TGTGCCAGCAGTTCAGGGGGCGGGGGCTACACCTTC; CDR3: CASSSGGGGYTF
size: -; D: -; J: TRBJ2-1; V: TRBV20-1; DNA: TGCAGTGCCCTGGAGTACAATGAGCAGTTCTTC; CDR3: CSALEYNEQFF
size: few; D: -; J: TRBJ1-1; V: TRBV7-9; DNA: TGTGCCAGCAGCTTAGAAGGAGGGCAAATAGCTTTCTTT; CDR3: CASSLEGGQIAFF
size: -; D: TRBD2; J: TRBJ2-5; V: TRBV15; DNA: TGTGCCACCAGCAGAGATGGGGCTAGCGGGAGCCAGACCCAGTACTTC; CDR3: CATSRDGASGSQTQYF
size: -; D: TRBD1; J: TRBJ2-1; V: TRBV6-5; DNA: TGTGCCAGCCAACGAACAGGGGGCGTGAATGAGCAGTTCTTC; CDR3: CASQRTGGVNEQFF
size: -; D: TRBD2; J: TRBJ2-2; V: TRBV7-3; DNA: TGTGCCAGCAGCTTAAACGGACTAGCGGACACCGGGGAGCTGTTTTTT; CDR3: CASSLNGLADTGELFF
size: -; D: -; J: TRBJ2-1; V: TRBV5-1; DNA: TGCGCCAGCAGTTTTCTAGGCCGGGGTCACAATGAGCAGTTCTTC; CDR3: CASSFLGRGHNEQFF
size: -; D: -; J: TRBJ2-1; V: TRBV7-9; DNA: TGTTCCAGCAGCTTAGCGCTAGGAGATCGAAATGAGCAGTTCTTC; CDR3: CSSSLALGDRNEQFF